This T cell receptor (beta chain) is drawn from a study of T-cell memory formation after mild COVID-19. Background on the study: There were largely donor-specific TCR clusters. Study observations and caveats: Clones contracting over day 15 to 85 were CD4/CD8 balanced, with later expanders leaning CD4+.

Libraries for TCRalpha and TCRbeta carried sample barcodes and unique molecular identifiers via 5'RACE. One entry per CDR3 protein results from TCRdb running MiXCR on the 5' RACE reads. The sample lists roughly 550,000 distinct CDR3 sequences; 20% were seen once. CDR1 is SGHDT, CDR2 YYEEEE, per germline. The CDR3 is 16 residues long. Trimming took 4 bases from V and 7 from J, leaving 23 bases between them. A note on this clonotype: Its antigen is unidentified.

This receptor was taken from an adult woman who had mild COVID-19 (a few samples of this study predate the infection). Cell type and time point are not known. The chain combines TRBV5-6 with TRBJ1-2; no clear D. The specimen sequenced was PBMCs or a T cell subset sorted from them (not recorded which). For the CDR3, the DNA is TGTGCCAGCAGCCTCTCACCCGGGAGGTCTCTAGGTGGCTACACCTTC. Protein product: CASSLSPGRSLGGYTF. Full variable domain (rest looked up from reference TRBV5-6 and TRBJ1-2): DAGVTQSPTHLIKTRGQQVTLRCSPKSGHDTVSWYQQALGQGPQFIFQYYEEEERQRGNFPDRFSGHQFPNYSSELNVNALLLGDSALYLCASSLSPGRSLGGYTFGSGTRLTVV.